A single sample gave rise to the 9 T cell receptor beta chains below, sequenced in a study of human T cells and chemical hapten exposure. In TCRdb, the RACE reads were re-called with MiXCR into one record per CDR3 protein. The sample contains some 88,000 distinct CDR3 sequences, approximately 10% of which appear only once. Specified time point: patch test 2, 6 weeks after DPC sensitization. Treatment in this sample: therapeutic diphenylcyclopropenone sensitization with weekly scalp DPC. Sample: whole blood, taken in connection with sensitization to the hapten diphenylcyclopropenone (DPC). These receptors were collected from a man aged 40-55 years with alopecia areata. Some clones in this sample may be carry-over from other donors' samples.

This chain joins TRBV6-1 and TRBJ2-7, with 7 bases fitting TRBD2. Germline V CDR1 and CDR2: MNHNS, SASEGT. V dropped 3 bases and J dropped 1; count of bases not matched to a gene: 3. The CDR3 covers 14 residues. Here the CDR3 DNA reads TGTGCCAGCAGTGAGGGGGGGGTATCCTACGAGCAGTACTTC. Translating gives CASSEGGVSYEQYF.

This clonotype was found once. The rearrangement links TRBV30 to TRBJ1-1, with D maybe TRBD1 (5 bases). CDR3 size: 14 residues. Germline-derived CDR1 and CDR2 are GTSNPN and SVGIG (reference sequence). V was shortened by 0 bases and J by 5 bases, with 13 bases between the two germline ends. The CDR3 here is CAWSVLGVGTEAFF. CDR3 sequence (DNA): TGTGCCTGGAGTGTACTGGGGGTGGGGACTGAAGCTTTCTTT.

The chain is built from TRBV5-1 and TRBJ2-7; 7 bases are shared with TRBD1. The CDR3 runs to 15 residues. Trimming removed 4 bases from V and 6 bases from J; junction bases left unmatched: 13. Germline-derived CDR1 and CDR2 are SGHRS and YFSETQ. CDR3 residues: CASSKGTEALPEQYF. In DNA, the CDR3 is TGCGCCAGCAGCAAAGGGACAGAAGCTCTACCCGAGCAGTACTTC. Combining the CDR3 with reference TRBV5-1 and TRBJ2-7 gives the whole variable domain KAGVTQTPRYLIKTRGQQVTLSCSPISGHRSVSWYQQTPGQGLQFLFEYFSETQRNKGNFPGRFSGRQFSNSRSEMNVSTLELGDSALYLCASSKGTEALPEQYFGPGTRLTVT.

The chain carries TRBV19 and TRBJ2-1, with TRBD1 identical over 9 bases. The CDR3 has 15 amino acids. CDR1 is LNHDA and CDR2 is SQIVND in the germline V gene (reference sequence). V trimming: 5 bases; J trimming: 6 bases; junction bases outside the gene matches: 8. CDR3 DNA: TGTGCCAGTAGTCCCGGGACAGGGTTTCCCAATGAGCAGTTCTTC. This gives the protein CASSPGTGFPNEQFF.

There are a few counts of this clonotype. V usage is TRBV20-1 and J usage is TRBJ2-3, with TRBD2 matching over 9 bases. This CDR3 is built from 17 residues. CDR1 is DFQATT, CDR2 SNEGSKA, per germline (reference sequence). Trimming at V came to 0 bases and at J to 3 bases, leaving 10 bases not matched to a gene. The CDR3 DNA reads TGCAGTGCTAGAGATCGTCGGATTAGCGGGAGTACAGATACGCAGTATTTT. Translating it yields CSARDRRISGSTDTQYF.

The CDR3 coding sequence is TGTGCCAGCAGCTCGCCAGGGGGAGAAAAACTGTTTTTT. Its translation: CASSSPGGEKLFF. This chain links TRBV5-4 with TRBJ1-4; 7 bases line up with TRBD1. The trim removed 3 bases at V and 8 bases at J, leaving 4 bases unmatched. Germline loops: CDR1 SGHNT, CDR2 YYREEE (reference sequence). There are 13 residues in the CDR3.

This clonotype has just a few counts. The J gene is TRBJ2-5, the V gene TRBV7-2, with TRBD2 identical over 11 bases. CDR1 SGHTA and CDR2 FQGNSA come from the germline V gene. V lost 2 bases, J lost 2 bases, and 1 base stayed unmatched. The CDR3 consists of 15 residues. In DNA form, the CDR3 reads TGTGCCAGCAGCTTAAGACTAGCGGGGCAAGAGACCCAGTACTTC. Translating gives CASSLRLAGQETQYF.

This clonotype was seen a few times. The genes are TRBV5-1 and TRBJ2-5; TRBD2 matches at 7 bases. CDR3 length equals 17 residues. CDR1 is SGHRS and CDR2 is YFSETQ in the germline V gene. The trim removed 5 bases at V and 1 base at J, leaving 14 bases unmatched. In DNA, the CDR3 is TGCGCCAGCAGACTCTTACCAAGTCCGGGGGGCCAAGAGACCCAGTACTTC. Its protein is CASRLLPSPGGQETQYF.

In its sample, this clonotype was seen a few times. V usage is TRBV5-4 and J usage is TRBJ1-1; a weak D match, TRBD1 (5 bases). CDR1 and CDR2 from the germline V gene are SGHNT and YYREEE (reference sequence). The CDR3 is 14 residues long. V was trimmed by 3 bases and J by 7 bases, leaving 16 bases between them. CDR3 in amino acids: CASSSWGLKVEAFF. CDR3 coding DNA: TGTGCCAGCAGCTCGTGGGGGTTAAAGGTTGAAGCTTTCTTT.